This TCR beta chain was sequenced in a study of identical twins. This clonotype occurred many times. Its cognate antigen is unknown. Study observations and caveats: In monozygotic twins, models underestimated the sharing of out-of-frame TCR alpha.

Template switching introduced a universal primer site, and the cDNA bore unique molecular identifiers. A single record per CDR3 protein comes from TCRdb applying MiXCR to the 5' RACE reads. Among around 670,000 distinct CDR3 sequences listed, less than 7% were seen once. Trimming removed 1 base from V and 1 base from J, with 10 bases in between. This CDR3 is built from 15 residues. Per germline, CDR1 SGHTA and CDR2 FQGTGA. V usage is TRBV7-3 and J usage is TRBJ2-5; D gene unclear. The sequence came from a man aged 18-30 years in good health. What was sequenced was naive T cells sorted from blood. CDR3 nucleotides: TGTGCCAGCAGCTTAAACTCCCCCGCCCAAGAGACCCAGTACTTC. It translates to CASSLNSPAQETQYF.